This is a list of T cell receptor beta chains from one sample in a study of cytomegalovirus exposure and HLA in healthy donors. TCRdb's copy holds only in-frame clones and misses some; the assay was immunoSEQ multiplex PCR. The repertoire consists of about 60,000 clones, with 70% to 80% occurring once and the leading ten covering approximately 3.3%. Sequenced: PBMCs. The source is a woman between 40 and 50 years old in good health and CMV-seropositive. Each CDR3 is given with its conserved first and last residue. The order of the fields is J gene, clone size, V gene, D gene, CDR3 DNA, CDR3 protein. A D gene is named only where the DNA matches it firmly. Some rows mark clone size as missing; the rest say once, few, many or name a class of expanded clone.

TRBJ2-2	-	TRBV28	TRBD1	TGTGCCAGCAGTCTCCTCAGTTTGAGGGGGCAGGGGGAGCTGTTTTTT	CASSLLSLRGQGELFF
TRBJ2-3	-	TRBV7-3	TRBD2	TGTGCCAGCAGCCTCTCACTAGCGTGGGCAGATACGCAGTATTTT	CASSLSLAWADTQYF
TRBJ1-1	-	TRBV6-1	TRBD1	TGTGCCAGCAGTGAAGCGGGGGGCAGGGGGACTGAAGCTTTCTTT	CASSEAGGRGTEAFF
TRBJ1-2	-	TRBV19	-	TGTGCCAGTAGTATACTCTCAGCTAACTATGGCTACACCTTC	CASSILSANYGYTF
TRBJ2-3	-	TRBV5-4	TRBD2	TGTGCCAGCAGCATCCCGACTAGCGGGGGCCCTAGCACAGATACGCAGTATTTT	CASSIPTSGGPSTDTQYF
TRBJ2-7	-	TRBV27	TRBD1	TGTGCCAGCAGTAACCCCGGGACAGGGATGCAAAGAGGCTACGAGCAGTACTTC	CASSNPGTGMQRGYEQYF
TRBJ2-1	few	TRBV12-5	-	TGTGCTAGTGGTTTGGTACACGGGCAGGGTGCTTTTTTGAACAATGAGCAGTTCTTC	CASGLVHGQGAFLNNEQFF
TRBJ2-1	-	TRBV7-9	TRBD1	TGTGCCAGCAGCCCCCGGGACAGGGACAATGAGCAGTTCTTC	CASSPRDRDNEQFF
TRBJ2-7	-	TRBV18	-	TGTGCCAGCTCATCCTCAGGGGCAGTTGAGCAGTACTTC	CASSSSGAVEQYF
TRBJ1-1	-	TRBV6-5	-	TGTGCCAGCAGTTCCTTAGACACTGAAGCTTTCTTT	CASSSLDTEAFF
TRBJ2-6	-	TRBV4-1	TRBD1	TGCGCCAGCAGCCAAGCGGTAGGGACAGGGGGCGCTGGGGCCAACGTCCTGACTTTC	CASSQAVGTGGAGANVLTF
TRBJ2-1	-	TRBV4-1	-	TGCGCCAGCAGCCAAGATGGGGACACGGTTTGGGAGCAGTTCTTC	CASSQDGDTVWEQFF
TRBJ2-1	-	TRBV7-2	TRBD2	TGTGCCAGCGGGGGGCCTAGCGGGGGGTACTCCTACAATGAGCAGTTCTTC	CASGGPSGGYSYNEQFF
TRBJ2-5	-	TRBV6-1	-	TGTGCCAGCAGTGGGGGCGCGGAGACCCAGTACTTC	CASSGGAETQYF
TRBJ1-2	-	TRBV5-1	TRBD1	TGCGCCAGCTCGGGGACAGGGGCCCCAAGAGAAGGCTACACCTTC	CASSGTGAPREGYTF